This TCR beta chain was obtained from a study of beta chain features in type 1 diabetes. Across the study: Age and gender were similar between patients and healthy donors, as were cell yields. The examined sorted cells totaled over 85,000,000 across samples. Study conclusions and caveats: TCRB CDR3s were moderately but significantly shorter in Type 1 diabetes patients in all four CD4+ subsets.

What was sequenced were expressed TCRB transcripts, since all of the isolated RNA had been reverse transcribed. Method: immunoSEQ multiplex PCR; TCRdb's copy keeps in-frame clones and lacks some. The data contain hundreds of thousands of clones, around an eighth of them seen just once; the ten biggest clones take up 0.017%. V was shortened by 5 bases and J by 0 bases, with 10 bases between the two germline ends. The CDR3 is 14 residues long. CDR1 is MDHEN and CDR2 is SYDVKM in the germline V gene. Notes on this clone: Its antigen remains unidentified.

Stem cell-like memory, regulatory, central memory and naive CD4+ cells were sorted via CD45RO/CCR7/CD25/CD127/CD95/CD27. The J gene is TRBJ1-1, the V gene TRBV28, with D tentatively TRBD1 (5 bases). The sample taken for sequencing was naive CD4+ T cells from blood. This receptor was identified in a man younger than 30 in good health. CDR3 nucleotide sequence: TGTGCCAGCAGTCCCGCAGGGATGAACACTGAAGCTTTCTTT. It translates to CASSPAGMNTEAFF.